These 20 T cell receptor beta chains came from one sample sequenced in a study of regulatory T cells in long-lasting Graves disease. With iRepertoire HTBI primers and Arm-PCR of CDR3 regions, TCR beta libraries were built. MiXCR was run by TCRdb on the multiplex PCR reads, yielding one entry per CDR3 protein. This repertoire shows about 440,000 distinct CDR3 sequences, under 15% found once; its top ten account for over 15%. Time point given: newly diagnosed GD, antithyroid drugs for less than 3 months. PBMC RNA was the source of the TCR library. These data were likewise used in another study, on T cells in Graves' hyperthyroidism and ophthalmopathy.

This material consisted of peripheral blood mononuclear cells (PBMCs), taken at new diagnosis, from a patient treated with antithyroid drugs. The receptors derive from a woman aged 25 to 39 with Graves disease.

The table lists this clonotype with many counts. The rearrangement links TRBV12-3 or TRBV12-4 to TRBJ2-1; TRBD2 aligns across 13 bases. Trimming removed 6 bases from V and 8 bases from J; junction bases left unmatched: 7. This CDR3 spans 15 amino acids. The CDR3 region has the DNA TGTGCCAGCAGCCCCGGGACTAGCGGGAACTATGAGCAGTTCTTC. Its protein product is CASSPGTSGNYEQFF.

This chain uses TRBV27 with TRBJ1-4; D is unresolved. Germline loops: CDR1 MNHEY, CDR2 SMNVEV (reference sequence). CDR3 length: 15 amino acids. Trimming pared 7 bases from V and 0 bases from J, leaving 12 bases between. This CDR3 reads CASKRGRATNEKLFF. The CDR3 DNA reads TGTGCCAGCAAGAGAGGAAGAGCAACTAATGAAAAACTGTTTTTT.

There are many counts of this clonotype. The chain employs TRBV11-2 and TRBJ2-1; the match to TRBD2 covers 12 bases. CDR1 is SGHAT and CDR2 is FQNNGV in the germline V gene. The CDR3 length is 14 residues. Trimming cost V 7 bases and J 6 bases; bases outside gene matches: 4. In nucleotides, the CDR3 is TGTGCCAGCAAAGCGACTAGCGGGAGCAATGAGCAGTTCTTC. Translating gives CASKATSGSNEQFF.

This clonotype was counted many times. The chain combines TRBV11-2 with TRBJ2-3, with unresolved D. This CDR3 is 14 amino acids long. From germline, CDR1 is SGHAT and CDR2 FQNNGV. Trimming took 2 bases from V and 5 from J, leaving 11 bases between them. CDR3 bases: TGTGCCAGCAGCTTATCACCTTCAAGAGATACGCAGTATTTT. Translation: CASSLSPSRDTQYF.

The chain is built from TRBV20-1 and TRBJ2-7, with 8 bases that match TRBD2. CDR1 and CDR2 (germline): DFQATT, SNEGSKA (reference sequence). Trimming took 6 bases from V and 7 from J; bases not matched to a gene: 17. CDR3 size: 15 residues. In DNA form, the CDR3 reads TGCAGTGCCAGTCCCCTAGCGGGTAGGGTGGGGGAGCAGTACTTC. This gives the protein CSASPLAGRVGEQYF.

Concerning this clonotype itself: The DNA is omitted, as the CDR3 cannot be located on it reliably, and the CDR3 follows TCRdb's listing. The chain combines TRBV7-2 with TRBJ2-1; the table names TRBD1, a call not compared with the DNA. Germline CDR1 is SGHTA and CDR2 is FQGNSA. Both ends counted, the CDR3 spans 22 residues. This chain's CDR3 is CASSFYICSAGGHLSSYNEQFF.

To note about this clonotype: This may stem from a read error, because a much larger clone lies one nucleotide away. The V and J genes are TRBV6-2 or TRBV6-3 and TRBJ2-2; D remains ambiguous. This CDR3 region has 15 residues. Germline V gene data show CDR1 as MNHEY and CDR2 as SVGEGT. V lost 0 bases and J 0 bases, leaving 5 bases between the germline ends. DNA for the CDR3: TGTGCCAGCAGTTACTCCGAAGCGAACACCGGGGAGCTGTTTTTT. This translates into CASSYSEANTGELFF.

A few counts support this clonotype. The chain combines TRBV6-1 with TRBJ2-2, with unresolved D. CDR1 and CDR2 from the germline V gene are MNHNS and SASEGT. This CDR3 is 15 amino acids long. Between the trimmed V and J ends, which lost 7 bases and 4 bases, there was a span of 16 bases. In DNA form, the CDR3 reads TGTGCCAGCACCTACCGAGAACAAATCACCGGGGAGCTGTTTTTT. It specifies CASTYREQITGELFF.

This clonotype was seen only a few times. The chain has TRBV7-2 and TRBJ2-5; 8 positions agree with TRBD2. The CDR3 contains 19 residues. Germline CDR1 and CDR2: SGHTA and FQGNSA. V shed 0 bases, J shed 3 bases, and the junction held 15 bases outside the gene matches. CDR3 nucleotides: TGTGCCAGCAGCTTAGCGCTCCTTGGGAGCGGGGGTTTCAAAGAGACCCAGTACTTC. This translates into CASSLALLGSGGFKETQYF.

Ten or more counts support this clonotype. V usage is TRBV5-4 and J usage is TRBJ2-5; 7 bases fit TRBD2. The CDR3 spans 15 residues. V was clipped by 3 bases and J by 2 bases; unmatched bases: 7. CDR1 and CDR2 (germline): SGHNT, YYREEE (reference sequence). The chain's CDR3 is CASSSRTRYQETQYF. The CDR3 DNA follows: TGTGCCAGCAGCTCTAGGACTAGATATCAAGAGACCCAGTACTTC.

In this sample, this clonotype turned up a few times. The chain recombines TRBV18 with TRBJ2-2; D might be TRBD2 (5 bases). The CDR3 runs 15 residues. With 6 bases removed from V and 3 bases from J, the gap between germline ends came to 14 bases. Germline lookup yields CDR1 KGHSH and CDR2 LQKENI. The CDR3 bases are TGTGCCAGCTCTCCAAATCCCGGGGACACCGGGGAGCTGTTTTTT. The encoded protein is CASSPNPGDTGELFF.

With regard to this clonotype: A much more abundant neighbour one base away suggests this may be a read error. V is TRBV28 and J is TRBJ1-3; D possibly corresponds to TRBD1 (5 bases). Germline V gene lookup returns CDR1 MDHEN and CDR2 SYDVKM. Trimming took off 1 base at V and 11 bases at J, with 12 bases between the two ends. The CDR3 length is 13 residues. CDR3 protein: CASSLSRANAIYF. CDR3 DNA: TGTGCCAGCAGTTTATCCAGGGCCAACGCCATATATTTT.

For this clonotype: A much larger clone sits a single nucleotide away, making a read error possible. This rearrangement joins TRBV7-9 to TRBJ2-7; 14 nucleotides agree with TRBD2. Germline CDR1 is SEHNR and CDR2 is FQNEAQ (reference sequence). There are 15 residues in the CDR3. V shed 3 bases and J 7 bases; nucleotides not matched to a gene: 5. The CDR3 spells CASSLTSGREDEQYF. The CDR3 region has the DNA TGTGCCAGCAGCTTGACTAGCGGGAGGGAAGATGAGCAGTACTTC.

This clonotype came up many times. The V and J genes are TRBV18 and TRBJ2-1; 13 bases fit TRBD2. The CDR3 consists of 15 residues. Trimming removed 6 bases from V and 6 bases from J; junction bases left unmatched: 5. CDR1 is KGHSH and CDR2 is LQKENI in the germline V gene. The CDR3 region has the DNA TGTGCCAGCTCGGTAACTAGCGGGAGGGTCAATGAGCAGTTCTTC. It yields the protein CASSVTSGRVNEQFF.

Remarks on this clonotype: Here the CDR3 omits its conserved ending phenylalanine or tryptophan, so a read error is the likely source. This chain uses TRBV4-1 with TRBJ2-1; 7 bases line up with TRBD2. The CDR3 totals 17 residues. The germline V gene encodes CDR1 MGHRA and CDR2 YSYEKL. Trimming cost V 4 bases and J 2 bases; bases outside gene matches: 11. In DNA form, the CDR3 reads TGCGCCAGCAGCCGAGTTAGGATGGCGGGAGCCTACAATGAGCAGTTCTCC. It codes for CASSRVRMAGAYNEQFS.

The chain employs TRBV24-1 and TRBJ2-6, with D possibly called TRBD1 or TRBD2 (5 bases each). Trimming pared 6 bases from V and 0 bases from J, leaving 11 bases between. This CDR3 is built from 16 residues. Germline CDR1 and CDR2: KGHDR and SFDVKD. The CDR3 DNA is TGTGCCACCAGTCCCTTGAGGGGCTCTGGGGCCAACGTCCTGACTTTC. Amino acids: CATSPLRGSGANVLTF.

This clonotype was counted between two and nine times. A clone one base away is much larger, so this may be a read error. For the CDR3, the DNA is TGTGCCAGCAGTACCTCTGGGGGGGCGGCTGGGCAGTTCTTC. This sequence encodes CASSTSGGAAGQFF. This chain links TRBV6-2 or TRBV6-3 with TRBJ2-1; a weak D match, TRBD2 (7 bases). The CDR3 runs 14 residues. The V and J ends lost 5 bases and 12 bases respectively, with 20 bases between them. The V gene's germline CDR1 is MNHEY and CDR2 SVGEGT.

V and J are TRBV4-1 and TRBJ2-7; 8 bases fit TRBD1. The trim removed 1 base at V and 0 bases at J, leaving 8 bases unmatched. The CDR3 covers 17 residues. Germline-derived CDR1 and CDR2 are MGHRA and YSYEKL. The CDR3, as DNA: TGCGCCAGCAGCCAAGCCTTCGACAGGGGTTCCTCCTACGAGCAGTACTTC. Encoded protein: CASSQAFDRGSSYEQYF.

This clonotype was recorded many times. CDR3 sequence (DNA): TGCAGTGCTAGAGATAGGCTAGCGGTAGACGGGGAGCTGTTTTTT. Encoded protein: CSARDRLAVDGELFF. The V gene is TRBV20-1, the J gene TRBJ2-2; 7 bases are shared with TRBD2. V was pared by 0 bases and J by 7 bases, with 8 bases of the junction left unmatched. This CDR3 region has 15 residues. Germline values: CDR1 DFQATT, CDR2 SNEGSKA (reference sequence).

This clonotype came up many times. The V call is TRBV25-1, the J call TRBJ2-3; D ambiguous. The CDR3 consists of 16 residues. Germline-derived CDR1 and CDR2 are MGHDK and SYGVNS. V lost 4 bases, J lost 0 bases, and 14 bases lay in between. DNA of the CDR3: TGTGCCAGCAGTGTGGGCAGGCCAACTAGCACAGATACGCAGTATTTT. This sequence encodes CASSVGRPTSTDTQYF.